These T cell receptor beta chains were read from a single sample in a study of OX40 agonist ivuxolimab in advanced cancers. The repertoire was sequenced with immunoSEQ multiplex PCR; TCRdb's copy has only in-frame clones and lacks some. The sample shows tens of thousands of clones, around 83% of them seen only once. This material consisted of CD4+ or CD8+ T cells sorted from blood, taken in a trial of the OX40 agonist ivuxolimab. These receptors were obtained from an adult with an advanced solid tumor such as melanoma, head and neck, liver or kidney cancer. Each CDR3 is given with its conserved first and last residue. D genes are given only for firm matches. Expanded clones are given a class, and other clones once, few, many or no size at all.

size: NA; D: TRBD1; length: 13; J: TRBJ2-7; V: TRBV28; DNA: TGTGCCAGCAGTTGGGACAGCTCCTACGAGCAGTACTTC; CDR3: CASSWDSSYEQYF
size: NA; D: NA; length: 12; J: TRBJ2-1; V: TRBV11-2; DNA: TGTGCCAGCAGCCTAAACCCAGGGGAGCAGTTCTTC; CDR3: CASSLNPGEQFF
size: few; D: NA; length: 15; J: TRBJ2-3; V: TRBV9; DNA: TGTGCCAGCAGCGTAGGACCCAAGGGCAAAGATACGCAGTATTTT; CDR3: CASSVGPKGKDTQYF
size: NA; D: NA; length: 14; J: TRBJ2-2; V: TRBV18; DNA: TGTGCCAGCTCGCCAGGGAGTTCGGGCGGGGAGCTGTTTTTT; CDR3: CASSPGSSGGELFF
size: once; D: TRBD1; length: 17; J: TRBJ1-1; V: TRBV28; DNA: TGTGCCAGCAGTTTATCGGGGCTGGGACAGGGGAACACTGAAGCTTTCTTT; CDR3: CASSLSGLGQGNTEAFF
size: NA; D: NA; length: 14; J: TRBJ1-1; V: TRBV5-4; DNA: TGTGCCAGCAGCTCGGATTTGGGTGGGACTGAAGCTTTCTTT; CDR3: CASSSDLGGTEAFF
size: NA; D: NA; length: 13; J: TRBJ2-7; V: TRBV5-5; DNA: TGTGCCAGCAGCTTGGGCCGCGACAACGAGCAGTACTTC; CDR3: CASSLGRDNEQYF
size: NA; D: NA; length: 14; J: TRBJ1-2; V: TRBV6-5; DNA: TGTGCCAGCAGTTACTCCGACAGGCTCTATGGCTACACCTTC; CDR3: CASSYSDRLYGYTF
size: NA; D: NA; length: 14; J: TRBJ2-1; V: TRBV4-3; DNA: TGCGCCAGCAGCCAAGGGATGGAGGGCAATGAGCAGTTCTTC; CDR3: CASSQGMEGNEQFF
size: NA; D: NA; length: 12; J: TRBJ2-7; V: TRBV11-3; DNA: TGTGCCAGCAGCGGGTCCTCCTACGAGCAGTACTTC; CDR3: CASSGSSYEQYF
size: NA; D: TRBD2; length: 15; J: TRBJ2-1; V: TRBV5-1; DNA: TGCGCCAGCAGCTTGGTAGCGGGGGGCTACAATGAGCAGTTCTTC; CDR3: CASSLVAGGYNEQFF